The next 16 T cell receptor beta chains were all read from a single sample in a study of shared clonotypes between healthy human individuals. Here immunoSEQ multiplex PCR was the method, and the copy in TCRdb shows in-frame clones only, minus some. The sample lists some 380,000 clones; about 97% were seen once. Sequencing input: memory CD8+ T cells sorted from blood. Subset here: CD45RO+ cells pooled with CCR7-negative TemRA cells. Every receptor here comes from a man younger than 45 in good health.

CDR3 sequence: CASSLSSWGDEQYF. The DNA for the CDR3 is TGTGCCAGCAGCTTGAGCTCTTGGGGGGACGAGCAGTACTTC. The chain employs TRBV5-4 and TRBJ2-7; tentatively, D is TRBD2 (6 bases). Germline values: CDR1 SGHNT, CDR2 YYREEE (reference sequence). The CDR3 has 14 residues. The germline V and J ends were trimmed by 1 base and 5 bases, with 13 bases remaining between them.

DNA for the CDR3: TGTGCCATCAGTGAGTCCGCAGGAAAGATCTATGGCTACACCTTC. Its translation: CAISESAGKIYGYTF. The chain uses TRBV10-3 and TRBJ1-2; D is unclear. Germline V gene sequence: CDR1 ENHRY, CDR2 SYGVKD. Trimming pared 0 bases from V and 4 bases from J, leaving 12 bases between. The CDR3 runs 15 residues.

The gene calls are TRBV4-1 and TRBJ2-2; D call uncertain. The V gene's germline CDR1 is MGHRA and CDR2 YSYEKL. This CDR3 has 15 amino acids. V lost 0 bases to trimming and J lost 4 bases, with 9 bases between them. As DNA, the CDR3 is TGCGCCAGCAGCCAAGATCACAGCCTCACCGGGGAGCTGTTTTTT. Translated: CASSQDHSLTGELFF.

The chain combines TRBV10-2 with TRBJ2-7; 9 bases agree with TRBD2. The CDR3 is made up of 15 amino acids. CDR1 is WSHSY and CDR2 is SAAADI in the germline V gene. J gave up 2 bases and V 7 bases, and 9 bases lay outside the gene matches. The CDR3 spells CASTDQTSGPYEQYF. The CDR3 DNA follows: TGCGCCAGCACGGACCAGACTAGCGGACCCTACGAGCAGTACTTC.

The J gene is TRBJ2-7, the V gene TRBV28; no clear D gene. CDR3 size: 11 residues. Germline CDR1 is MDHEN and CDR2 is SYDVKM. V lost 7 bases to trimming and J lost 4 bases, with 8 bases between them. CDR3 amino acids: CASNYNYEQYF. For the CDR3, the DNA is TGTGCCAGCAACTACAATTACGAGCAGTACTTC.

The chain couples TRBV7-9 to TRBJ2-5, with 10 nucleotides matching TRBD1. After removal of 0 bases from V and 0 bases from J, the junction contained 1 base not matched to a gene. CDR1 and CDR2 (germline): SEHNR, FQNEAQ (reference sequence). This CDR3 is built from 16 residues. The CDR3 reads CASSLAGQGYQETQYF. In nucleotides, the CDR3 is TGTGCCAGCAGCTTAGCGGGACAGGGGTACCAAGAGACCCAGTACTTC.

The chain is built from TRBV19 and TRBJ2-1; D not certain. The CDR3 has 16 residues. The V and J ends lost 1 base and 1 base respectively, with 11 bases between them. CDR1 and CDR2 from the germline V gene are LNHDA and SQIVND (reference sequence). CDR3 in DNA: TGTGCCAGTAGTATAGCCCTTAGCCGATCCTACAATGAGCAGTTCTTC. Amino acid sequence: CASSIALSRSYNEQFF.

The gene calls are TRBV10-3 and TRBJ2-1, with 9 bases fitting TRBD2. V was clipped by 5 bases and J by 10 bases; unmatched bases: 9. CDR1 ENHRY and CDR2 SYGVKD come from the germline V gene. This CDR3 has 14 residues. CDR3 sequence: CAISLREGAEEQFF. The CDR3 DNA reads TGTGCCATCAGTCTGCGGGAGGGGGCGGAGGAGCAGTTCTTC.

The V gene is TRBV5-6, the J gene TRBJ2-3; D not resolved. Per germline, CDR1 SGHDT and CDR2 YYEEEE. With 0 bases removed from V and 0 bases from J, the gap between germline ends came to 5 bases. This CDR3 is built from 14 residues. The CDR3 here is CASSLEPSTDTQYF. The CDR3 coding sequence is TGTGCCAGCAGCTTGGAGCCCAGCACAGATACGCAGTATTTT.

This clone is a singleton in its sample. The chain links TRBV4-1 to TRBJ2-2, with 8 bases matching TRBD1. The CDR3 runs to 16 residues. Trimming cost V 1 base and J 0 bases; bases outside gene matches: 1. Germline V gives CDR1 MGHRA, CDR2 YSYEKL. The DNA of the CDR3 is TGCGCCAGCAGCCAAGGGGACAGGACGAACACCGGGGAGCTGTTTTTT. Encoded protein: CASSQGDRTNTGELFF.

The V call is TRBV19, the J call TRBJ2-3; 9 bases match TRBD2. With 3 bases clipped from V and 0 bases from J, the junction kept 10 bases outside the gene matches. The V gene's germline CDR1 is LNHDA and CDR2 SQIVND (reference sequence). The CDR3 loop spans 18 amino acids. The CDR3 nucleotides are TGTGCCAGTAGTATTTCACTAGCGGGCCTAGCTAGCACAGATACGCAGTATTTT. Translating it yields CASSISLAGLASTDTQYF.

The chain employs TRBV14 and TRBJ2-2; TRBD1 or TRBD2 may be the D gene (5 bases each). The CDR3 contains 16 residues. CDR1 and CDR2 (germline): SGHDN, FVKESK. The ends were cut back, 5 bases at V and 0 bases at J, with 13 bases in the middle. The CDR3 protein is CASSDPGLTNTGELFF. The CDR3 DNA reads as TGTGCCAGCAGCGATCCGGGGCTTACGAACACCGGGGAGCTGTTTTTT.

This clone appeared once. Here the CDR3 DNA reads TGTGCCAGCAGCTTAGGGAGCGGGAGGGCCTACGAGCAGTACTTC. It is translated as CASSLGSGRAYEQYF. This chain connects TRBV7-9 to TRBJ2-7; TRBD2 matches at 10 bases. CDR3 length equals 15 residues. Trimming removed 1 base from V and 2 bases from J; junction bases left unmatched: 2. Germline loops: CDR1 SEHNR, CDR2 FQNEAQ (reference sequence).

The V call is TRBV28, the J call TRBJ2-3, with D maybe TRBD2 (7 bases). In germline, CDR1 is MDHEN, CDR2 SYDVKM. V gave up 6 bases and J gave up 4 bases, with 20 bases separating them. This CDR3 has 16 amino acids. The CDR3 spells CASSPTKGGGADTQYF. The CDR3 nucleotides are TGTGCCAGCAGCCCGACGAAGGGGGGGGGCGCAGATACGCAGTATTTT.

This chain uses TRBV6-5 with TRBJ2-7; 9 bases match TRBD2. After removal of 5 bases from V and 6 bases from J, the junction contained 8 bases not matched to a gene. Germline V CDR1 and CDR2: MNHEY, SVGAGI. The CDR3 runs to 14 residues. This CDR3 is CASSTSGRSSEQYF. The DNA for the CDR3 is TGTGCCAGCAGTACCAGCGGGAGGTCGTCCGAGCAGTACTTC.

The V and J genes are TRBV7-9 and TRBJ2-1; TRBD1 matches 7 bases. Losses at the gene ends were 3 bases for V and 6 bases for J; bases not matched to a gene: 11. Germline CDR1 and CDR2: SEHNR and FQNEAQ (reference sequence). The CDR3 length is 16 residues. CDR3 nucleotides: TGTGCCAGCAGCTTCGTAGGGGGCATCGTTGTCAATGAGCAGTTCTTC. It encodes CASSFVGGIVVNEQFF.